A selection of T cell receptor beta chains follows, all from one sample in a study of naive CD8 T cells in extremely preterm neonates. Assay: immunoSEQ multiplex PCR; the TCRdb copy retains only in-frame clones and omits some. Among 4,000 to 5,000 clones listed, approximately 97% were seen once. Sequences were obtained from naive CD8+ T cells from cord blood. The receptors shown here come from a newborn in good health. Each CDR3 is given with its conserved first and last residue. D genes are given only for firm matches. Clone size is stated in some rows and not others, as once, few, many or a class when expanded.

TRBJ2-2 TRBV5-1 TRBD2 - CASSVGMTSGGTGELFF TGCGCCAGCAGCGTGGGAATGACTAGCGGGGGAACCGGGGAGCTGTTTTTT
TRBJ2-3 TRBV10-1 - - CASSDSTGSSTDTQYF TGCGCCAGCAGTGACTCTACAGGGAGTTCAACAGATACGCAGTATTTT
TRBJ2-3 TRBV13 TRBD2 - CASSLSGGTDTQYF TGTGCCAGCAGCTTAAGCGGGGGGACAGATACGCAGTATTTT
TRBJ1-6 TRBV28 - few CASNGVESPLHF TGTGCCAGCAACGGGGTTGAGTCACCCCTCCACTTT
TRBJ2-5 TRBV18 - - CASSPDQSGTQYF TGTGCCAGCTCACCCGACCAGTCGGGGACCCAGTACTTC
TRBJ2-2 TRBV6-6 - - CASSLGLPGNTGELFF TGTGCCAGCAGTCTAGGACTGCCCGGGAACACCGGGGAGCTGTTTTTT
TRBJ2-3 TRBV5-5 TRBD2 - CASSFLAGGQADTQYF TGTGCCAGCAGCTTTTTAGCGGGGGGGCAGGCAGATACGCAGTATTTT
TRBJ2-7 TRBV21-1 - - CASRGLIATVLDEQYF TGTGCCAGCAGAGGTCTTATAGCTACCGTGTTAGACGAGCAGTACTTC
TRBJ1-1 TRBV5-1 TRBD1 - CASSLGQGPEAFF TGCGCCAGCAGCTTGGGACAGGGGCCTGAAGCTTTCTTT
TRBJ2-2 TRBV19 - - CASRGASTGELFF TGTGCCAGTAGGGGGGCCTCCACCGGGGAGCTGTTTTTT
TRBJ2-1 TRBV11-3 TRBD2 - CASSPRTSGSYNEQFF TGTGCCAGCAGCCCCCGGACTAGCGGCTCCTACAATGAGCAGTTCTTC
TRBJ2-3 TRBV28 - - CASRIDSSLPDTQYF TGTGCCAGCAGGATTGACAGTTCCCTCCCAGATACGCAGTATTTT
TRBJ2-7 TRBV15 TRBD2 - CATSRDANSGVVEQYF TGTGCCACCAGCAGAGATGCCAATAGCGGGGTGGTCGAGCAGTACTTC
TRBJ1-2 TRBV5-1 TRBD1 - CAREVGTGPPIHGYTF TGCGCCAGAGAGGTGGGGACAGGGCCCCCGATCCATGGCTACACCTTC
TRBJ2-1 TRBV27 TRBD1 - CASSAGTGSEQFF TGTGCCAGCAGTGCCGGGACAGGGAGCGAGCAGTTCTTC
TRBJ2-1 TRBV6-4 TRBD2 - CASSEGVAGVDEQFF TGTGCCAGCAGTGAAGGGGTAGCGGGGGTGGATGAGCAGTTCTTC